The next 11 T cell receptor beta chains were all read from a single sample in a study of blood T cells in healthy people across ages. Combining a sample-barcoded 5' primer with a J-beta primer mix, a second PCR ran for about 7 to 11 cycles. TCRdb re-called the 5' RACE reads through MiXCR, storing one row per CDR3 protein. Among about 640,000 distinct CDR3 sequences listed, 25% to 30% were seen once. The sample taken for sequencing was blood. Every receptor here comes from a woman older than 75 in good health.

Details on this clonotype: A read error may be the cause here, since a much bigger clone is one base away. The CDR3 here is CASSSDSNYGCTF. The CDR3 region has the DNA TGTGCCAGCAGCTCTGACAGCAACTATGGCTGCACCTTC. V and J are TRBV9 and TRBJ1-2; the D gene is possibly TRBD1 (5 bases). There are 13 residues in the CDR3. Germline assignment: CDR1 SGDLS and CDR2 YYNGEE.

Many counts were recorded for this clonotype. The chain couples TRBV5-5 to TRBJ1-1; a weak D match, TRBD1 (6 bases). V was cut by 5 bases and J by 0 bases, with 14 bases left in between. CDR3 length: 15 residues. Looked up from germline, CDR1 is SGHKS and CDR2 is YYEKEE (reference sequence). DNA for the CDR3: TGTGCCAGCAGTGATTGGACAGTCCTGAACACTGAAGCTTTCTTT. The encoded protein is CASSDWTVLNTEAFF.

This clonotype was seen many times. V and J are TRBV6-5 and TRBJ1-5; 9 nucleotides match TRBD1. Trimming at V came to 6 bases and at J to 5 bases, leaving 8 bases not matched to a gene. Germline CDR1 and CDR2: MNHEY and SVGAGI. CDR3 length: 15 residues. The CDR3 is CASSQGGQGHQPQHF. The DNA of the CDR3 is TGTGCCAGCAGCCAAGGGGGACAGGGACATCAGCCCCAGCATTTT.

This chain connects TRBV3-1 to TRBJ1-2, with D hard to call. The CDR3 is made up of 13 amino acids. The V end was cut by 4 bases, the J end by 4 bases, with 10 bases between. Germline assignment: CDR1 LGHDT and CDR2 YNNKEL (reference sequence). CDR3 sequence reads: CASSPPAGYGYTF. CDR3 nucleotide sequence: TGTGCCAGCAGCCCCCCTGCTGGCTATGGCTACACCTTC.

This clonotype has ten or more counts. V gene TRBV20-1 combines with J gene TRBJ1-2; 7 bases align to TRBD1. The CDR3 runs 13 residues. Per germline, CDR1 DFQATT and CDR2 SNEGSKA (reference sequence). The ends lost 4 bases at V and 5 bases at J; junction bases unmatched: 7. CDR3 DNA sequence: TGCAGTGCTACGGACAGGATAGGTTATGGCTACACCTTC. This translates into CSATDRIGYGYTF.

This clonotype appeared many times. The gene calls are TRBV5-1 and TRBJ2-7; TRBD1 matches at 8 bases. V shed 5 bases, J shed 4 bases, and the junction held 5 bases outside the gene matches. The V gene's germline CDR1 is SGHRS and CDR2 YFSETQ. The CDR3 is made up of 13 amino acids. CDR3 nucleotides: TGCGCCAGCAGACAGGGGGAAAAATACGAGCAGTACTTC. Amino acids: CASRQGEKYEQYF.

Details on this clonotype: Being one base from a much bigger clone, this may be a read error. CDR3 sequence reads: CASSLAGQGEYEQYF. The CDR3 DNA sequence: TGTGCCAGCAGCTTAGCGGGACAGGGTGAGTATGAGCAGTACTTC. The genes are TRBV7-8 and TRBJ2-1; 9 bases agree with TRBD1. The J call is in doubt because the DNA end fits TRBJ2-7 better. The germline V gene encodes CDR1 SGHVS and CDR2 FQNEAQ. The CDR3 is 15 residues long.

J is TRBJ2-7 and V is TRBV29-1; no clear D. There are 13 residues in the CDR3. From germline, CDR1 is SQVTM and CDR2 ANQGSEA. V lost 7 bases, J lost 0 bases, and 13 bases lay in between. The CDR3 DNA follows: TGCAGCGCCCAGGCTCCCAACTCCTACGAGCAGTACTTC. It specifies CSAQAPNSYEQYF.

CDR3 loop: CANSRTVNEKLFF. Written as DNA, the CDR3 is TGTGCCAACAGCCGGACGGTTAATGAAAAACTGTTTTTT. The chain carries TRBV6-5 and TRBJ1-4; no definite D call. The CDR3 runs 13 residues. Germline CDR1 is MNHEY and CDR2 is SVGAGI. Trimming took 10 bases from V and 4 from J, leaving 13 bases between them.

This clonotype was picked up many times. The chain is built from TRBV29-1 and TRBJ2-1; TRBD2 is a possible D gene (5 bases). Trimming removed 0 bases from V and 4 bases from J, with 13 bases in between. Germline V lookup: CDR1 SQVTM, CDR2 ANQGSEA. This CDR3 has 15 amino acids. The CDR3 coding sequence is TGCAGCGTTGAAGAGTGGGCTAGCAGATACAATGAGCAGTTCTTC. Translated: CSVEEWASRYNEQFF.

This clonotype was recorded many times. The J gene is TRBJ2-3, the V gene TRBV10-3; 9 bases align to TRBD1. Germline values: CDR1 ENHRY, CDR2 SYGVKD. The length of the CDR3 is 14 residues. The V gene end was trimmed by 10 bases and the J gene end by 2 bases; junction bases not matched to a gene: 7. The CDR3 coding sequence is TGTGCCACCCTAAGGGACAGGGACACAGATACGCAGTATTTT. This sequence encodes CATLRDRDTDTQYF.